This TCR beta chain was captured by sequencing in a study of T cell responses to AZD1222 COVID-19 vaccine. Study-wide results and limits: Mostly white British, mostly female donors; authors suggested clonal diversity may be underestimated. Reportedly, nearly half the spike-specific TCRs target unmutated variant regions.

The repertoire was sequenced with immunoSEQ multiplex PCR; TCRdb's copy has only in-frame clones and lacks some. The profile covers about 75,000 clones, with about 87% appearing a single time and over 8% taken by the ten largest. This clone has more than one count but fewer than ten. The antigen is unknown. Germline CDR1 and CDR2: LGHDT and YNNKEL (reference sequence). The CDR3 covers 13 residues. V lost 1 base to trimming and J lost 10 bases, with 8 bases between them. This TCR came from an adult who received the MenACWY meningococcal vaccine as a control. The chain carries TRBV3-1 (or the pseudogene TRBV3-2) and TRBJ1-6; no firm D call. The material was peripheral blood, obtained 28 days after the second dose of the MenACWY control vaccine. The CDR3 DNA follows: TGTGCCAGCAGCCAAGGTCCCCCATCACCCCTCCACTTT. Its translation is CASSQGPPSPLHF.